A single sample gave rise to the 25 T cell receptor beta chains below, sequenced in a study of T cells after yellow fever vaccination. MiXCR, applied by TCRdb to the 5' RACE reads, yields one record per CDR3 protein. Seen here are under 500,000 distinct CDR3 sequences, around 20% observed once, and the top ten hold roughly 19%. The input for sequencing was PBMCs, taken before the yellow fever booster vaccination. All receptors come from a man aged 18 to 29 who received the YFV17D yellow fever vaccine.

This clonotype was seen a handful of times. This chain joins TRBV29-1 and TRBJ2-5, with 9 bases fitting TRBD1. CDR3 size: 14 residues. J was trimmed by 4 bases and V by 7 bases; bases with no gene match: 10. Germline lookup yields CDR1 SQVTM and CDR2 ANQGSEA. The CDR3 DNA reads TGCAGCGCAAACCCCGGGACAGGGCTAGAGACCCAGTACTTC. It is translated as CSANPGTGLETQYF.

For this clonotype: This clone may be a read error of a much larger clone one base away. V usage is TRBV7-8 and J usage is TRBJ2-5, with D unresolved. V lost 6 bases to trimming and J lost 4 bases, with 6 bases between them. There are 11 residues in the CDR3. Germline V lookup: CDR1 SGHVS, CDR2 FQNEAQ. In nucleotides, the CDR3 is TGTGCCAGCAGGGGGATAGAGACCCAGTACTTC. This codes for CASRGIETQYF.

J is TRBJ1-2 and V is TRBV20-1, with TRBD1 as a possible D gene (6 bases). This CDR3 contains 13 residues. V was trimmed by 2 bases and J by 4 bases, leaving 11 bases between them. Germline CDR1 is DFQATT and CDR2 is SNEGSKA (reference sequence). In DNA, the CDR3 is TGCAGTGCTAGAAAGGGGGAAGGCTATGGCTACACCTTC. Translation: CSARKGEGYGYTF.

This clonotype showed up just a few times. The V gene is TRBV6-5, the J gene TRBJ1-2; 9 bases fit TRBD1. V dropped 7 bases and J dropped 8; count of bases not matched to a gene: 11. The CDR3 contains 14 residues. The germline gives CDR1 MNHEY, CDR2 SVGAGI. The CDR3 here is CASTQQGAAGGYTF. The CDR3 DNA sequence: TGTGCCAGCACCCAACAGGGGGCCGCGGGGGGCTACACCTTC.

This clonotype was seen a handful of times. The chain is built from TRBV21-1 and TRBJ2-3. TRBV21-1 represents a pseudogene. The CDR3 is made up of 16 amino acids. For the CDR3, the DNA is TGTGCCAGCCGACTGGCACAGCCAGTCTATACAGATACGCAGTATTTT. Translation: CASRLAQPVYTDTQYF.

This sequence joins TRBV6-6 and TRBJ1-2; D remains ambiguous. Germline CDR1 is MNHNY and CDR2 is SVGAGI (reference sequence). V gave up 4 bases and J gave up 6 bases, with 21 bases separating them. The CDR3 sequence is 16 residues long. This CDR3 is CASSSNSLLAPNGYTF. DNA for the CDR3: TGTGCCAGCAGTTCGAACAGCCTTCTGGCGCCGAATGGCTACACCTTC.

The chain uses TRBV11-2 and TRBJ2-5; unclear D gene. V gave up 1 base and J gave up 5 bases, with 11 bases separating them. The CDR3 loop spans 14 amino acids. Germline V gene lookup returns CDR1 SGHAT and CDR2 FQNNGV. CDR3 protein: CASSLGYLRETQYF. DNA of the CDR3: TGTGCCAGCAGCTTAGGATACCTACGGGAGACCCAGTACTTC.

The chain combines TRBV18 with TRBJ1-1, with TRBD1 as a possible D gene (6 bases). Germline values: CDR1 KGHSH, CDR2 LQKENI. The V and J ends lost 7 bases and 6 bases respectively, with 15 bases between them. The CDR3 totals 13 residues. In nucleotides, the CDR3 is TGTGCCAGCTTCCCAGGGGTCGGGGCTGAAGCTTTCTTT. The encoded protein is CASFPGVGAEAFF.

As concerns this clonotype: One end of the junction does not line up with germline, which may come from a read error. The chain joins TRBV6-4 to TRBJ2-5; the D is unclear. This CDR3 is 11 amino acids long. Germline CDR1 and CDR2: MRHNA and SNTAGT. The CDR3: CASSENTRLDF. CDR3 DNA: TGTGCCAGCAGTGAAAACACTCGCTTGGACTTC.

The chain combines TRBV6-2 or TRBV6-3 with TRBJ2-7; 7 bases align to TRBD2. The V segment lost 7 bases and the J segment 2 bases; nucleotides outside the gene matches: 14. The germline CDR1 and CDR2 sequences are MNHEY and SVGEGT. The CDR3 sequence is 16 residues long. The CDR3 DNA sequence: TGTGCCAGCAACCAGCTCGGGGGGATCATCGCCTACGAGCAGTACTTC. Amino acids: CASNQLGGIIAYEQYF.

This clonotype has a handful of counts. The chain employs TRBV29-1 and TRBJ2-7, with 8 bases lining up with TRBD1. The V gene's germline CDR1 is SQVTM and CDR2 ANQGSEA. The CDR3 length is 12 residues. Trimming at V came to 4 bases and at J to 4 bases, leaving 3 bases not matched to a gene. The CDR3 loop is CSVVQGGYEQYF. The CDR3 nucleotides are TGCAGCGTTGTACAGGGGGGTTACGAGCAGTACTTC.

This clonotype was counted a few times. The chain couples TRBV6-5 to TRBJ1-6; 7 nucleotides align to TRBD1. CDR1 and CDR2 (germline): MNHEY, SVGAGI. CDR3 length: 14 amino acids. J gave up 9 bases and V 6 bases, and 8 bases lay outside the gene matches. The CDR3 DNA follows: TGTGCCAGCAGGCCCGGCAGGGGGGTTTCACCCCTCCACTTT. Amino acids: CASRPGRGVSPLHF.

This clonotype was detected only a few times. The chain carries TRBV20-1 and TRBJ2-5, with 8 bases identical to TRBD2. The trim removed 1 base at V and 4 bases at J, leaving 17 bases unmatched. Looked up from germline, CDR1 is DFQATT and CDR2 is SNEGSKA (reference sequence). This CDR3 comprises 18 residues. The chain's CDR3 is CSARVTPGSGGIVETQYF. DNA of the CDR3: TGCAGTGCTAGAGTCACCCCCGGGAGCGGGGGTATAGTAGAGACCCAGTACTTC.

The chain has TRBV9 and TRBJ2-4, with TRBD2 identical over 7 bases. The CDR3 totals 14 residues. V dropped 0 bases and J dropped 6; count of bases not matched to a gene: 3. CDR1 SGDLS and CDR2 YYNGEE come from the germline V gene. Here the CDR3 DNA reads TGTGCCAGCAGCGTAGGTGGCGGGGGAAACATTCAGTACTTC. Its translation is CASSVGGGGNIQYF. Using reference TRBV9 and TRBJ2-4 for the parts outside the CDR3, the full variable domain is DSGVTQTPKHLITATGQRVTLRCSPRSGDLSVYWYQQSLDQGLQFLIQYYNGEERAKGNILERFSAQQFPDLHSELNLSSLELGDSALYFCASSVGGGGNIQYFGAGTRLSVL.

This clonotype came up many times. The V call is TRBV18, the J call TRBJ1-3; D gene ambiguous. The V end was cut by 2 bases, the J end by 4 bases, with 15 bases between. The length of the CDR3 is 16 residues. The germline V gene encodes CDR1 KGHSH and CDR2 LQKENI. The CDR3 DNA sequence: TGTGCCAGCTCACCAGTGCCTTGGACGGAGGGAAACACCATATATTTT. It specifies CASSPVPWTEGNTIYF.

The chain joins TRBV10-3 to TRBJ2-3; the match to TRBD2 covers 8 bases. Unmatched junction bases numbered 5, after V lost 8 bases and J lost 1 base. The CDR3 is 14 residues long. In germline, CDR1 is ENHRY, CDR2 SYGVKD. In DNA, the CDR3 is TGTGCCATCCGGCTCGGGGGGGGCACAGATACGCAGTATTTT. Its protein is CAIRLGGGTDTQYF.

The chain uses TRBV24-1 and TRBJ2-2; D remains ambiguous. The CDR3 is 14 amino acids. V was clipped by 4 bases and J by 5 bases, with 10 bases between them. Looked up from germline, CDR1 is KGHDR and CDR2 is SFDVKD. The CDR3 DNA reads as TGTGCCACCAGTGACTATGGGATAACCGGGGAGCTGTTTTTT. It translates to CATSDYGITGELFF.

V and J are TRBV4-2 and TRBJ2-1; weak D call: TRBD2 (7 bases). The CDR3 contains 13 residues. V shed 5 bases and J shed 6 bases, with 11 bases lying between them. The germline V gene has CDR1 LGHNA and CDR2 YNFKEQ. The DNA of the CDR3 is TGTGCCAGCAGCGGGGGGGCCGTCAATGAGCAGTTCTTC. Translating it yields CASSGGAVNEQFF.

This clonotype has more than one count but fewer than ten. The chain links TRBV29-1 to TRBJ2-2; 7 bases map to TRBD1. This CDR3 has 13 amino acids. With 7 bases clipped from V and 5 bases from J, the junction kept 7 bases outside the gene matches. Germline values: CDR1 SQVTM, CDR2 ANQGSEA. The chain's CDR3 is CSGLTTGTGELFF. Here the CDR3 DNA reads TGCAGCGGCTTAACGACAGGGACCGGGGAGCTGTTTTTT.

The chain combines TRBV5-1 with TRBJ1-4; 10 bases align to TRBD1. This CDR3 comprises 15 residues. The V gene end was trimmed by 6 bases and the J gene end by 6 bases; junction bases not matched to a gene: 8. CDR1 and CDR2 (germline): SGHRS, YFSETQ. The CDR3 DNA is TGCGCCAGCACGTTGACCGGGACAGGGGATGAAAAACTGTTTTTT. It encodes CASTLTGTGDEKLFF.

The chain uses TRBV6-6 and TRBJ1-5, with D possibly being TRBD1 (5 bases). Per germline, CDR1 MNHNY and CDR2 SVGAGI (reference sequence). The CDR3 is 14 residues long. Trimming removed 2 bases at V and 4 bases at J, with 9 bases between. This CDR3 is CASSYLGGNQPQHF. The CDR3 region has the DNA TGTGCCAGCAGTTACCTTGGGGGTAATCAGCCCCAGCATTTT.

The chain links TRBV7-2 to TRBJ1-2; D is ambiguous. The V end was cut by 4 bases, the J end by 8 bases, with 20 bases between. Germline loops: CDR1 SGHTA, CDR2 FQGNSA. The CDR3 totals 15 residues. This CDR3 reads CASSSVEGPLGGYTF. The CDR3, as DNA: TGTGCCAGCAGCTCGGTCGAGGGTCCTCTGGGGGGCTACACCTTC. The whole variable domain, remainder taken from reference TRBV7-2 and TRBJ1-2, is GAGVSQSPSNKVTEKGKDVELRCDPISGHTALYWYRQSLGQGLEFLIYFQGNSAPDKSGLPSDRFSAERTGGSVSTLTIQRTQQEDSAVYLCASSSVEGPLGGYTFGSGTRLTVV.

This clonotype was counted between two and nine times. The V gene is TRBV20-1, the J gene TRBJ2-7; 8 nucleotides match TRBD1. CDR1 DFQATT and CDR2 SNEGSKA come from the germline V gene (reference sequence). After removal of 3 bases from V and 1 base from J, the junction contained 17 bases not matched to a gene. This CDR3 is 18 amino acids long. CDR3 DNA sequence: TGCAGTGCTAGTCTCACACTGGCCGCAGGGGGCATATCCTACGAGCAGTACTTC. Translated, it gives CSASLTLAAGGISYEQYF.

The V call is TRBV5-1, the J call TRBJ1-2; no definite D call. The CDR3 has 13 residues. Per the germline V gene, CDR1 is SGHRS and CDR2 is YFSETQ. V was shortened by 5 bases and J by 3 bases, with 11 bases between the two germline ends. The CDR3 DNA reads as TGCGCCAGCAGACCCCTCCAGGACTATGGCTACACCTTC. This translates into CASRPLQDYGYTF.

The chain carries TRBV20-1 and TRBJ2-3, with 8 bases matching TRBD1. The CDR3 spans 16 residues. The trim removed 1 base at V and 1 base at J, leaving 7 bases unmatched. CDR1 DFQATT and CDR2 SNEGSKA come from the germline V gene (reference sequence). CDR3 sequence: CSARALRGRRTDTQYF. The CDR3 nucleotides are TGCAGTGCTAGAGCTCTCAGGGGGCGCCGCACAGATACGCAGTATTTT.